The 28 T cell receptor beta chains given below trace back to one sample, sequenced in a study of tumor-infiltrating lymphocytes in oesophageal squamous cell carcinoma. Each CDR3 protein is one row after TCRdb ran MiXCR on the PCR reads. Among about 21,000 distinct CDR3 sequences listed, about 34% were seen once. Sequenced input: esophageal tumor tissue. The receptors come from a male donor with esophageal squamous cell carcinoma.

J is TRBJ1-4 and V is TRBV7-2; D not certain. The CDR3 runs to 15 residues. Trimming took 2 bases from V and 5 from J, leaving 12 bases between them. Germline assignment: CDR1 SGHTA and CDR2 FQGNSA. The CDR3 DNA is TGTGCCAGCAGCTTAAGTTGGACTGCCAATGAAAAACTGTTTTTT. This codes for CASSLSWTANEKLFF.

This clonotype has more than one count but fewer than ten. J is TRBJ2-6 and V is TRBV20-1; D is unresolved. Trimming shortened V by 3 bases and J by 0 bases, and 9 bases separated the two germline ends. CDR3 size: 15 residues. Germline CDR1 reads DFQATT; CDR2 reads SNEGSKA (reference sequence). The CDR3 protein is CSASEARSGANVLTF. CDR3 nucleotide sequence: TGCAGTGCTAGTGAGGCACGCTCTGGGGCCAACGTCCTGACTTTC.

The chain links TRBV11-2 to TRBJ2-3, with TRBD2 matching over 7 bases. The CDR3 sequence is 15 residues long. From germline, CDR1 is SGHAT and CDR2 FQNNGV. After removal of 2 bases from V and 3 bases from J, the junction contained 5 bases not matched to a gene. The CDR3 is CASSLSGGTTDTQYF. CDR3 DNA sequence: TGTGCCAGCAGCTTATCGGGGGGAACTACAGATACGCAGTATTTT.

This clonotype was detected only a few times. This chain links TRBV2 with TRBJ2-1; no definite D call. Germline V gene sequence: CDR1 SNHLY, CDR2 FYNNEI. Trimming took off 1 base at V and 9 bases at J, with 7 bases between the two ends. The CDR3 is 12 residues long. The DNA for the CDR3 is TGTGCCAGCAGTGAAGGCCCCACTGAGCAGTTCTTC. It yields the protein CASSEGPTEQFF.

This clonotype was observed at least ten times. This chain links TRBV6-1 with TRBJ1-6, with 7 bases aligning to TRBD1. Germline CDR1 MNHNS, CDR2 SASEGT. The CDR3 is 16 residues long. Unmatched junction bases numbered 5, after V lost 6 bases and J lost 0 bases. The CDR3 reads CASRGQAGSYNSPLHF. The CDR3 nucleotides read TGTGCCAGCAGAGGACAGGCAGGCTCCTATAATTCACCCCTCCACTTT.

This clonotype has more than one count but fewer than ten. This sequence joins TRBV19 and TRBJ2-7, with D perhaps matching TRBD1 or TRBD2 (5 bases each). Germline V gene lookup returns CDR1 LNHDA and CDR2 SQIVND (reference sequence). The CDR3 extends over 12 amino acids. Trimming left V 3 bases short and J 9 bases short, with 12 bases between. The CDR3 DNA reads as TGTGCCAGTAGTATCGACGGGACCCGGCAGTACTTC. This encodes CASSIDGTRQYF.

In this sample, this clonotype turned up a few times. The chain uses TRBV4-2 and TRBJ2-3, with D possibly matching TRBD1 (5 bases). V lost 0 bases and J 6 bases, leaving 16 bases between the germline ends. This CDR3 is 16 amino acids long. The germline V gene encodes CDR1 LGHNA and CDR2 YNFKEQ. The CDR3 nucleotides are TGTGCCAGCAGCCAAGATTTCGGGCAGGGTGGGGATACGCAGTATTTT. It codes for CASSQDFGQGGDTQYF.

This clonotype has at least ten counts. DNA of the CDR3: TGCGCCAGCAGCCAAGTGAGTCTATGGGGAGTCTACGAGCAGTACTTC. Translated: CASSQVSLWGVYEQYF. The chain combines TRBV4-1 with TRBJ2-7; D perhaps matches TRBD2 (5 bases). This CDR3 region has 16 residues. The germline gives CDR1 MGHRA, CDR2 YSYEKL. V lost 1 base and J 3 bases, leaving 16 bases between the germline ends.

The genes are TRBV7-2 and TRBJ2-1; 14 nucleotides line up with TRBD2. CDR1 and CDR2 from the germline V gene are SGHTA and FQGNSA. The CDR3 contains 17 residues. The trim removed 0 bases at V and 3 bases at J, leaving 1 base unmatched. CDR3 coding DNA: TGTGCCAGCAGCTTAGCTGGGACTAGCGGGAGCTACAATGAGCAGTTCTTC. It encodes CASSLAGTSGSYNEQFF.

As DNA, the CDR3 is TGTGCCTGGCTGACCGTTGCTGGCACTGAAGCTTTCTTT. This translates into CAWLTVAGTEAFF. The chain has TRBV30 and TRBJ1-1; no definite D call. V lost 5 bases and J 4 bases, leaving 14 bases between the germline ends. The CDR3 sequence is 13 residues long. Germline CDR1 GTSNPN, CDR2 SVGIG (reference sequence).

This clonotype was observed at least ten times. The rearrangement links TRBV4-3 to TRBJ2-7; 8 bases line up with TRBD2. J was trimmed by 1 base and V by 2 bases; bases with no gene match: 7. This CDR3 is 16 amino acids long. Germline CDR1 is LGHNA and CDR2 is YSLEER. CDR3 sequence (DNA): TGCGCCAGCAGCCAATTGCTCGGGGGGGATTCCTACGAGCAGTACTTC. Its protein is CASSQLLGGDSYEQYF.

The chain has TRBV7-9 and TRBJ2-1; 9 nucleotides agree with TRBD2. Germline V gives CDR1 SEHNR, CDR2 FQNEAQ (reference sequence). This CDR3 comprises 16 residues. Trimming at V came to 5 bases and at J to 7 bases, leaving 12 bases not matched to a gene. The CDR3 DNA reads as TGTGCCAGCAGCCCAGCAGCTAGCGGGGAGAGTAATGAGCAGTTCTTC. It specifies CASSPAASGESNEQFF.

A word on this clonotype: Given the absence of the conserved phenylalanine or tryptophan at the CDR3 end, a read error is likely. It is unclear where the CDR3 begins or ends on the DNA, so no DNA is shown, and the CDR3 is as TCRdb lists it. J is TRBJ2-3 and V is TRBV28; TRBD2 reflects the table's D call only, with no check against the DNA. The V gene's germline CDR1 is MDHEN and CDR2 SYDVKM. The length of the CDR3 is 17 amino acids, counting both ends. The CDR3 reads CASSPGLAGSDEQFFGP.

This chain connects TRBV7-3 to TRBJ2-4, with TRBD1 matching 7 bases. Near its end, the DNA agrees better with TRBJ2-5, so the J call may be wrong. The CDR3 covers 20 residues. Germline CDR1 SGHTA, CDR2 FQGTGA. CDR3 sequence: CASSLKPSPPGQTSVGTQYF. The CDR3 nucleotides read TGTGCCAGCAGCTTAAAGCCCTCTCCCCCGGGACAGACGTCCGTGGGGACCCAGTACTTC.

V gene TRBV20-1 combines with J gene TRBJ2-1, with D uncertain. The CDR3 loop spans 10 amino acids. V was cut by 5 bases and J by 8 bases, with 7 bases left in between. Germline V CDR1 and CDR2: DFQATT, SNEGSKA (reference sequence). In nucleotides, the CDR3 is TGCAGTGCTCAGCGACATGAGCAGTTCTTC. This encodes CSAQRHEQFF.

Turning to this clonotype: The junction departs from the called germline gene at one end, perhaps through a read error. The J gene is TRBJ2-4, the V gene TRBV18, with TRBD1 matching over 10 bases. The end of the DNA is better explained by TRBJ2-7, so the J call may be wrong. In germline, CDR1 is KGHSH, CDR2 LQKENI. The CDR3 covers 15 residues. CDR3 coding DNA: TGTGCCAGCTCCCCACTGACAGGGGGCGCGTCCGAGCAGTACTTC. It translates to CASSPLTGGASEQYF.

In its sample, this clonotype is medium-sized. The V call is TRBV7-8, the J call TRBJ1-3; the D gene is possibly TRBD1 (5 bases). The CDR3 extends over 14 amino acids. Germline values: CDR1 SGHVS, CDR2 FQNEAQ. Trimming cost V 5 bases and J 2 bases, with 10 bases left between them. The CDR3 protein is CASSLQGTGNTIYF. The CDR3 DNA reads as TGTGCCAGCAGCCTCCAGGGAACTGGAAACACCATATATTTT. The whole variable domain, filled in from reference TRBV7-8 and TRBJ1-3, reads GAGVSQSPRYKVAKRGQDVALRCDPISGHVSLFWYQQALGQGPEFLTYFQNEAQLDKSGLPSDRFFAERPEGSVSTLKIQRTQQEDSAVYLCASSLQGTGNTIYFGEGSWLTVV.

Concerning this clonotype: In this CDR3 the conserved last residue, phenylalanine or tryptophan, is missing, so a read error is likely. The DNA is omitted, as the CDR3 cannot be located on it reliably, and the CDR3 follows TCRdb's listing. This rearrangement joins TRBV6-6 to TRBJ2-5; the table gives TRBD1 as D, unverified against the DNA. The CDR3 is 17 amino acids long, termini counted. The germline CDR1 and CDR2 sequences are MNHNY and SVGAGI (reference sequence). The CDR3 reads CASSVSGTENYGYTFGS.

This clonotype occurred many times. This chain uses TRBV27 with TRBJ2-7; the D is unclear. This CDR3 comprises 15 residues. Germline CDR1 is MNHEY and CDR2 is SMNVEV (reference sequence). With 5 bases removed from V and 2 bases from J, the gap between germline ends came to 16 bases. This chain's CDR3 is CASSPRPGLAYEQYF. CDR3 nucleotides: TGTGCCAGCAGTCCCCGTCCCGGCCTAGCCTACGAGCAGTACTTC.

The genes are TRBV7-6 and TRBJ2-4; a weak D match, TRBD1 (6 bases). CDR1 is SGHVS and CDR2 is FNYEAQ in the germline V gene. Trimming took 5 bases from V and 3 from J, leaving 14 bases between them. This CDR3 has 15 amino acids. CDR3 bases: TGTGCCAGCAGCCCTGGACAGTTAGACAAAAACATTCAGTACTTC. Its protein product is CASSPGQLDKNIQYF.

This clonotype has at least ten counts. V usage is TRBV6-1 and J usage is TRBJ2-5; 7 nucleotides match TRBD1. The DNA end lines up better with TRBJ2-7; the J call may be wrong. Looked up from germline, CDR1 is MNHNS and CDR2 is SASEGT. The CDR3 runs to 13 residues. The CDR3, as DNA: TGTGCCAGCAGTACGGGACAGAGATACGAGCAGTACTTC. Translating it yields CASSTGQRYEQYF.

This clonotype was counted many times. The V call is TRBV18, the J call TRBJ2-1; possible D gene TRBD1, 5 bases. CDR1 and CDR2 (germline): KGHSH, LQKENI. With 1 base removed from V and 3 bases from J, the gap between germline ends came to 7 bases. CDR3 size: 14 residues. CDR3 nucleotides: TGTGCCAGCTCACCACAGGGGAACTACAATGAGCAGTTCTTC. As protein: CASSPQGNYNEQFF.

The chain has TRBV5-4 and TRBJ2-3; unclear D gene. Germline CDR1 reads SGHNT; CDR2 reads YYREEE (reference sequence). The V gene lost 3 bases and the J gene lost 1 base, with 6 bases spanning the gap. The CDR3 is 13 amino acids. CDR3 coding DNA: TGTGCCAGCAGCTCGGCAGGCACAGATACGCAGTATTTT. It translates to CASSSAGTDTQYF.

This clonotype has a handful of counts. The chain employs TRBV11-2 and TRBJ2-1; TRBD2 aligns across 7 bases. The J call is uncertain, as TRBJ2-5 better fits the DNA end. Germline CDR1 SGHAT, CDR2 FQNNGV. CDR3 length: 17 amino acids. CDR3 sequence: CASSLGNSGLGSETQYF. The CDR3 DNA reads TGTGCCAGCAGCTTAGGAAATAGCGGGCTTGGTTCAGAGACCCAGTACTTC.

The chain joins TRBV6-6 to TRBJ1-2; possible D gene TRBD1, 6 bases. The CDR3 extends over 15 amino acids. Germline V gene sequence: CDR1 MNHNY, CDR2 SVGAGI (reference sequence). Trimming shortened V by 4 bases and J by 0 bases, and 12 bases separated the two germline ends. CDR3: CASSFSRTANYGYTF. In DNA form, the CDR3 reads TGTGCCAGCAGTTTCTCCCGGACAGCTAACTATGGCTACACCTTC.

This clonotype was counted at least ten times. V and J are TRBV28 and TRBJ2-7, with D possibly being TRBD1 (6 bases). The CDR3 runs 15 residues. Per germline, CDR1 MDHEN and CDR2 SYDVKM. V was shortened by 3 bases and J by 1 base, with 13 bases between the two germline ends. Written as DNA, the CDR3 is TGTGCCAGCAGTTTGCCCGGGACACAATCCTACGAGCAGTACTTC. Protein sequence: CASSLPGTQSYEQYF.

Relative to its sample, this clonotype is medium-sized. The CDR3 nucleotides read TGTGCCAGCAGGACCACAGGGAGCTCCTACAATGAGCAGTTCTTC. Its protein product is CASRTTGSSYNEQFF. The genes are TRBV7-2 and TRBJ2-1; D possibly corresponds to TRBD1 (6 bases). The V and J ends lost 6 bases and 0 bases respectively, with 12 bases between them. CDR1 is SGHTA, CDR2 FQGNSA, per germline. This CDR3 has 15 residues.

The chain links TRBV7-3 to TRBJ2-1, with D hard to call. Trimming shortened V by 2 bases and J by 6 bases, and 8 bases separated the two germline ends. The CDR3 is 13 amino acids. The germline V gene encodes CDR1 SGHTA and CDR2 FQGTGA. The CDR3 DNA reads TGTGCCAGCAGCTTACTCGTAGCCAATGAGCAGTTCTTC. Encoded protein: CASSLLVANEQFF.